A selection of T cell receptor beta chains follows, all from one sample in a study of cytomegalovirus exposure and HLA in healthy donors. Method: immunoSEQ multiplex PCR; TCRdb's copy keeps in-frame clones and lacks some. The sample holds roughly 89,000 clones, more than 70% seen once. The sequencing input was PBMCs. The receptors here all came from a man aged 18 to 35 in good health and CMV-seronegative. CDR3s include the opening cysteine and the closing phenylalanine or tryptophan. A D gene is named only where the DNA matches it firmly. Only some rows state a clone size, as once, few, many or a class for expanded clones.

j_call d_call clone_size v_call cdr3_nt cdr3_aa
TRBJ2-7 - once TRBV2 TGTGCCAGCAGTGCAGGACAAGTGTTCGAGCAGTACTTC CASSAGQVFEQYF
TRBJ2-5 TRBD2 - TRBV9 TGTGCCAGCAGCCTCGTCGGCGGGGGGGTGTACCAAGAGACCCAGTACTTC CASSLVGGGVYQETQYF
TRBJ1-1 - - TRBV5-8 TGTGCCAGCAGCTTAAACAGAAACACTGAAGCTTTCTTT CASSLNRNTEAFF
TRBJ2-2 TRBD1 - TRBV14 TGTGCCAGCAGCCAAGAAGACGGACAGGGGGTGCTCACCGGGGAGCTGTTTTTT CASSQEDGQGVLTGELFF
TRBJ2-3 - - TRBV5-1 TGCGCCAGCAGCCCCCCTAGCGCCCTCACAGATACGCAGTATTTT CASSPPSALTDTQYF
TRBJ1-5 - - TRBV15 TGTGCCACCAGCCCCCGGACAGGCAATCAGCCCCAGCATTTT CATSPRTGNQPQHF
TRBJ1-1 TRBD1 - TRBV18 TGTGCCAGCTCACGAGGGACAGTTGAAGCTGAAGCTTTCTTT CASSRGTVEAEAFF
TRBJ1-2 - few TRBV5-1 TGCGCCAGCAGCGAGACGGGATCCTCCTGGGGCTACACCTTC CASSETGSSWGYTF
TRBJ2-2 - - TRBV5-1 TGCGCCAGCAGCTCCCTTACAGCGGGGAACACCGGGGAGCTGTTTTTT CASSSLTAGNTGELFF
TRBJ1-5 - once TRBV6-5 TGTGCCAGCAGGGGCGTGGGCAATCAGCCCCAGCATTTT CASRGVGNQPQHF
TRBJ2-7 TRBD1 - TRBV29-1 TGCAGCGTTGGATCGGACCGACAGGGAACCTACGAGCAGTACTTC CSVGSDRQGTYEQYF
TRBJ2-3 TRBD2 - TRBV7-9 TGTTCCAGCAGCTCCCAACTAGCGGGGGGCCTTTATACGCAGTATTTT CSSSSQLAGGLYTQYF
TRBJ2-5 TRBD1 - TRBV12-5 TGTGCTAGTGGTTTTTGGCAGGGGGCCGAAGAGACCCAGTACTTC CASGFWQGAEETQYF
TRBJ1-3 - - TRBV19 TGTGCCAGTAGTGACGCCGAGGGTGGAAACACCATATATTTT CASSDAEGGNTIYF
TRBJ1-1 - - TRBV10-1 TGCGCCAGCAGTGACCCGTACACTGAAGCTTTCTTT CASSDPYTEAFF
TRBJ2-3 - - TRBV6-1 TGTGCCAGCACAAGACAGACCACAGATACGCAGTATTTT CASTRQTTDTQYF
TRBJ1-2 TRBD1 - TRBV9 TGTGCCAGCAGCCCCGGGACAGGGCAGGGAAGAAACTATGGCTACACCTTC CASSPGTGQGRNYGYTF
TRBJ1-1 - - TRBV28 TGTGCCAGCAGTTCTAGGTGGACTGAAGCTTTCTTT CASSSRWTEAFF
TRBJ1-2 - - TRBV14 TGTGCCAGCAGCCCGCCACCCGACTTCAGGGAAATCAACTATGGCTACACCTTC CASSPPPDFREINYGYTF
TRBJ1-1 TRBD1 - TRBV19 TGTGCCAGTAGTATAACAGGGGCCACTGAAGCTTTCTTT CASSITGATEAFF
TRBJ2-5 TRBD1 - TRBV18 TGTGCCAGCTCACCACCTACCTGGGACAGGGGAGACCAAGAGACCCAGTACTTC CASSPPTWDRGDQETQYF
TRBJ2-5 - - TRBV10-2 TGCGCCAGCAGATCCGGGACACAACAAGAGACCCAGTACTTC CASRSGTQQETQYF
TRBJ2-7 - - TRBV14 TGTGCCAGCAGCCCAACTAGTAGCTACGAGCAGTACTTC CASSPTSSYEQYF
TRBJ1-2 - - TRBV18 TGTGCCAGCTCACCAGAGGGCTCCTATGGCTACACCTTC CASSPEGSYGYTF
TRBJ2-7 - - TRBV2 TGTGCCAGCAGGTGGACTGGGGCTGCGGGAGAGCAGTACTTC CASRWTGAAGEQYF
TRBJ2-1 - - TRBV27 TGTGCCAGCCGGGGGTACAATGAGCAGTTCTTC CASRGYNEQFF
TRBJ2-5 - - TRBV7-2 TGTGCCAGCAGCCCCATGGGGGCCCAAGAGACCCAGTACTTC CASSPMGAQETQYF
TRBJ2-7 - - TRBV28 TGTGCCAGCAGTGCCCCAGGTTACTCCTACGAGCAGTACTTC CASSAPGYSYEQYF
TRBJ2-1 - - TRBV5-8 TGTGCCAGCAGCTTGGGTCTTTTCTCCTACAATGAGCAGTTCTTC CASSLGLFSYNEQFF
TRBJ2-3 TRBD1 - TRBV5-1 TGCGCCAGCAGCTTGGACAGGGGGACTGATACGCAGTATTTT CASSLDRGTDTQYF
TRBJ2-1 - - TRBV18 TGTGCCAGCTCACCTGTCTCGGGGGATGGGGAGCAGTTCTTC CASSPVSGDGEQFF
TRBJ1-1 - - TRBV7-6 TGTGCCAGCAGCTTAAGCAGGGTCGCTGAAGCTTTCTTT CASSLSRVAEAFF
TRBJ1-1 TRBD1 - TRBV7-9 TGTTCCAGCAGTGCTCATGTAGGGGGCTTCACTGAAGCTTTCTTT CSSSAHVGGFTEAFF
TRBJ1-2 - - TRBV6-5 TGTGCCAGCAGTTTCACGAGGGACAACAACTATGGCTACACCTTC CASSFTRDNNYGYTF
TRBJ1-2 TRBD1 - TRBV7-9 TGTGCCAGCAGCCAATCACAGGGGGCTTGGGGCTACACCTTC CASSQSQGAWGYTF
TRBJ2-3 TRBD1 - TRBV9 TGTGCCAGCACCCTAGACAGGGGTTGGACAGATACGCAGTATTTT CASTLDRGWTDTQYF
TRBJ2-1 - few TRBV18 TGTGCCAGCTCACCAATAAGCACAGTTGACTCCTACAATGAGCAGTTCTTC CASSPISTVDSYNEQFF
TRBJ1-1 TRBD1 few TRBV19 TGTGCCAGTAGTATGGGACAGTTGAACACTGAAGCTTTCTTT CASSMGQLNTEAFF
TRBJ2-1 TRBD2 once TRBV10-3 TGTGCCATCGGGGGACTAGCGGGGGGGAGGGAGCAGTTCTTC CAIGGLAGGREQFF
TRBJ1-1 - - TRBV7-9 TGTGCCAGCAGCACGTCGGGGGGTGAAGCTTTCTTT CASSTSGGEAFF
TRBJ1-4 TRBD1 - TRBV9 TGTGCCAGCAGCTCCATCTCGGGACAGGGTGTTGAAAAACTGTTTTTT CASSSISGQGVEKLFF
TRBJ2-3 - - TRBV20-1 TGCAGTGCGCCGGGTAGCTATACGCAGTATTTT CSAPGSYTQYF
TRBJ1-5 - - TRBV4-1 TGCGCCAGCAGCTCGCAAGGGGTTCCGAGTCAGCCCCAGCATTTT CASSSQGVPSQPQHF
TRBJ1-4 TRBD1 - TRBV30 TGTGCCTGGAATAGGGGGCTAGGAACTAATGAAAAACTGTTTTTT CAWNRGLGTNEKLFF
TRBJ1-1 - - TRBV30 TGTGCCTGGAGTGGGGGCCGGAGCACTGAAGCTTTCTTT CAWSGGRSTEAFF
TRBJ1-1 - - TRBV2 TGTGCCTCATGGGAGGGTGGGACCGAAGCTTTCTTT CASWEGGTEAFF
TRBJ1-3 - - TRBV27 TGTGCCAGCAGTCCCCACATCGGGACTCGCTCTGGAAACACCATATATTTT CASSPHIGTRSGNTIYF
TRBJ2-1 TRBD1 - TRBV6-5 TGTGCCAGCAGAAAAAGACAGGGCTCCTACAATGAGCAGTTCTTC CASRKRQGSYNEQFF
TRBJ2-1 TRBD2 - TRBV9 TGTGCCAGCAGCGTATCAGCGGGGGGAGGGAATGAGCAGTTCTTC CASSVSAGGGNEQFF
TRBJ2-3 - - TRBV6-1 TGTGCCAGCAGTGAAGGGGGCAGACGTTTCACAGATACGCAGTATTTT CASSEGGRRFTDTQYF
TRBJ1-2 TRBD1 - TRBV5-1 TGCGCCAGCAGGCCCCCGGGACAGAATTCGACTATGCTTGGCTACACCTTC CASRPPGQNSTMLGYTF
TRBJ2-2 - - TRBV9 TGTGCCAGCAGCGCTCCCTTGACGACATCCCCGGTTACAGGACCCGGGGAGCTGTTTTTT CASSAPLTTSPVTGPGELFF
TRBJ2-2 TRBD2 - TRBV4-1 TGCGCCAGCAGCCAAGATGCTTCTAGCGGGGGGAGGCGCGGGGAGCTGTTTTTT CASSQDASSGGRRGELFF
TRBJ2-7 TRBD1 - TRBV10-3 TGTGCCATCAGTGAGCTACAGGGGTACGAGCAGTACTTC CAISELQGYEQYF
TRBJ1-4 - - TRBV30 TGTGCCTGGAAGGGGGCTAATGAAAAACTGTTTTTT CAWKGANEKLFF